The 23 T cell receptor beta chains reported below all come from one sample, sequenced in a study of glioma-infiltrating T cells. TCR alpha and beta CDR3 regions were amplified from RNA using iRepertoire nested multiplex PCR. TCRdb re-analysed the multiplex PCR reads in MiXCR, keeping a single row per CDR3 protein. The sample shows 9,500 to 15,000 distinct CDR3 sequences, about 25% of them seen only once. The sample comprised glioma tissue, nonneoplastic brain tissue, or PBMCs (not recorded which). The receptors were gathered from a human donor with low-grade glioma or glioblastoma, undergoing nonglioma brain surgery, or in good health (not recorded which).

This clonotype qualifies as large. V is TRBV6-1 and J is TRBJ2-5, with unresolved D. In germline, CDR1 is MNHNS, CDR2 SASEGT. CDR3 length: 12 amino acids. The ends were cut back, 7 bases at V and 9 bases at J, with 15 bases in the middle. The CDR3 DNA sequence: TGTGCCAGCATTGGGGATGGTTGGGCCCAGTACTTC. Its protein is CASIGDGWAQYF.

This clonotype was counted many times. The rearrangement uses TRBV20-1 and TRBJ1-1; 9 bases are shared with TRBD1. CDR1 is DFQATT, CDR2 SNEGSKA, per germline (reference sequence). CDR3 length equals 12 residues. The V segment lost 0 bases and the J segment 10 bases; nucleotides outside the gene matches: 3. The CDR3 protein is CSAREDRGAAFF. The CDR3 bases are TGCAGTGCTAGAGAGGACAGGGGCGCAGCTTTCTTT.

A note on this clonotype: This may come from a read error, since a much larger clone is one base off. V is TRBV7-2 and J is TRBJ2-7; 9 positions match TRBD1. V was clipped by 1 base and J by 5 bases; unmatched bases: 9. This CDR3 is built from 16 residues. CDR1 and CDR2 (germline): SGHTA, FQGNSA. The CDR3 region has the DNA TGTGCCAGCAGCTTAGTTGGGACAGGGAATTCCCACGAGCAGTACTTC. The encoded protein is CASSLVGTGNSHEQYF.

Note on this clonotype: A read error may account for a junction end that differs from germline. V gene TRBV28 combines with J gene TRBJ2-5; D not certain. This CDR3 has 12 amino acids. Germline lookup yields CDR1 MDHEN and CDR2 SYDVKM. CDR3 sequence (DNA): TGCGCCAGCAGTCACACACAAGAGACCCAGTACTTC. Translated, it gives CASSHTQETQYF.

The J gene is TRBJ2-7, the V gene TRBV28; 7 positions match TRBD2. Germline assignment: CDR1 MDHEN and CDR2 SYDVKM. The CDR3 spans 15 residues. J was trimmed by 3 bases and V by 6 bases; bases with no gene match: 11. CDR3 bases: TGTGCCAGCAGGGGGGGGACTACCTGGGACTACGAGCAGTACTTC. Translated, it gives CASRGGTTWDYEQYF.

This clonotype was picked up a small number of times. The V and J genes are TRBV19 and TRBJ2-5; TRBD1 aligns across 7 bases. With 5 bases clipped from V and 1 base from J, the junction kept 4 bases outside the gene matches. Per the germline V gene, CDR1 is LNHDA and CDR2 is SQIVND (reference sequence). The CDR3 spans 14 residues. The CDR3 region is CASSPYRGQETQYF. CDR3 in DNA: TGTGCCAGTAGTCCCTACAGGGGCCAAGAGACCCAGTACTTC.

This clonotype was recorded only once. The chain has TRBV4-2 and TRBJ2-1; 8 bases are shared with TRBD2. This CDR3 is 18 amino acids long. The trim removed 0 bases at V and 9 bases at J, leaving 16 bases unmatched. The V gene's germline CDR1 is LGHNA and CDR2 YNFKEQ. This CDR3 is CASSQDSPLAGGTFEQFF. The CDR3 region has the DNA TGTGCCAGCAGCCAAGATAGTCCCCTAGCGGGTGGCACCTTTGAGCAGTTCTTC.

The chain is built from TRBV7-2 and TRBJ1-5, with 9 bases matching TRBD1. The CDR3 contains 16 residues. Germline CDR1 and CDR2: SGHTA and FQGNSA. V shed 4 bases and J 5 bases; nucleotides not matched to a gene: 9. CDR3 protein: CASSSRTGAPHQPQHF. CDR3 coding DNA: TGTGCCAGCAGCTCCAGGACAGGGGCCCCTCATCAGCCCCAGCATTTT.

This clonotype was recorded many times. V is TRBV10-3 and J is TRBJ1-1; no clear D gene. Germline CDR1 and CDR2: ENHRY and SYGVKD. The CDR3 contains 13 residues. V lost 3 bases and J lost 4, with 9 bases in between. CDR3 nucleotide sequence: TGTGCCATCAGTGAAGGGTTGAGCACTGAAGCTTTCTTT. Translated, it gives CAISEGLSTEAFF.

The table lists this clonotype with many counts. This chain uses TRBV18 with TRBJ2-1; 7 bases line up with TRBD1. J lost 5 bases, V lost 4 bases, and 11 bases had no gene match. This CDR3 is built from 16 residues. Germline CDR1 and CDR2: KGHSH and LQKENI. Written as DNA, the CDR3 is TGTGCCAGCTCACGAGTCCGGGACAGCTTGAACAATGAGCAGTTCTTC. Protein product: CASSRVRDSLNNEQFF.

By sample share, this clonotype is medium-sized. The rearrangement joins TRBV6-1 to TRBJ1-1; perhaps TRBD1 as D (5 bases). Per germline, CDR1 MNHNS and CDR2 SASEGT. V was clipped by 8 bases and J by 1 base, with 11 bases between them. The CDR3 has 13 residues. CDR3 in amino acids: CASQDGQNTEAFF. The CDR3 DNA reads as TGTGCCAGCCAAGACGGACAGAACACTGAAGCTTTCTTT.

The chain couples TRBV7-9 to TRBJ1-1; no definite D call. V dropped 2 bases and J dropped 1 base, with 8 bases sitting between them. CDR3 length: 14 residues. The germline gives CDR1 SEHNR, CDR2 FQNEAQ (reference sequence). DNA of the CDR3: TGTGCCAGCAGCTTACCCGGACCGAACACTGAAGCTTTCTTT. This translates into CASSLPGPNTEAFF.

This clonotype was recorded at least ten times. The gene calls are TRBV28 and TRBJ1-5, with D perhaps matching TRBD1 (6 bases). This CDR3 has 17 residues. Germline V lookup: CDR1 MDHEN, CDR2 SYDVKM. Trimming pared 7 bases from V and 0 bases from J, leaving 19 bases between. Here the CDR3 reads CASIRPGATYSNQPQHF. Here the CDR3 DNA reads TGTGCCAGCATCCGGCCAGGGGCTACCTATAGCAATCAGCCCCAGCATTTT.

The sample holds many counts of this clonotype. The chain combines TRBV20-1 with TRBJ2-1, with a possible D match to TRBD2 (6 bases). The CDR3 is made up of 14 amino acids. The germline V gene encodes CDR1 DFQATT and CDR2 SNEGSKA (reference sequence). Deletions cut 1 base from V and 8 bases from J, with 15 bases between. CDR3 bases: TGCAGTGCTAGAGTAACTAGCAATACGGATGAGCAGTTCTTC. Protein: CSARVTSNTDEQFF.

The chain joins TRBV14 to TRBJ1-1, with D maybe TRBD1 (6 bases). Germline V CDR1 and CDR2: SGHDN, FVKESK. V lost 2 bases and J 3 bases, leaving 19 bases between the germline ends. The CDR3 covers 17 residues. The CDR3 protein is CASSQLQGPPGYTEAFF. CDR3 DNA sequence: TGTGCCAGCAGCCAACTCCAGGGGCCCCCGGGGTACACTGAAGCTTTCTTT.

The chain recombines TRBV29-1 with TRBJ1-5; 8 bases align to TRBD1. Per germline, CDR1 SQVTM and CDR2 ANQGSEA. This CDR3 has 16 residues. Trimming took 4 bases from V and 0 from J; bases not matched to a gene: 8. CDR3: CSVAQGVGYSNQPQHF. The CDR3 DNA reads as TGCAGCGTTGCACAGGGGGTCGGGTATAGCAATCAGCCCCAGCATTTT. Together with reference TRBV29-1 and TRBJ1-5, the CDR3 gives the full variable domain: SAVISQKPSRDICQRGTSLTIQCQVDSQVTMMFWYRQQPGQSLTLIATANQGSEATYESGFVIDKFPISRPNLTFSTLTVSNMSPEDSSIYLCSVAQGVGYSNQPQHFGDGTRLSIL.

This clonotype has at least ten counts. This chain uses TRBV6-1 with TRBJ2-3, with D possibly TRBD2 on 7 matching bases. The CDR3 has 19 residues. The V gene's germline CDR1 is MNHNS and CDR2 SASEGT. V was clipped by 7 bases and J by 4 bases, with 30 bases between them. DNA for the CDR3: TGTGCCAGCATTTTAGGGGGGGAGACGGACTTCACTATGTCAGATACGCAGTATTTT. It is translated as CASILGGETDFTMSDTQYF.

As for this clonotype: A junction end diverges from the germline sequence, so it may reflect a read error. CDR3 protein: CATSDPDSSSCNEQFF. The CDR3 bases are TGTGCCACCAGTGACCCCGACAGTAGCTCCTGCAATGAGCAGTTCTTC. V and J are TRBV27 and TRBJ2-1; tentative D call: TRBD1 (5 bases). The CDR3 loop spans 16 amino acids. The germline V gene encodes CDR1 MNHEY and CDR2 SMNVEV (reference sequence).

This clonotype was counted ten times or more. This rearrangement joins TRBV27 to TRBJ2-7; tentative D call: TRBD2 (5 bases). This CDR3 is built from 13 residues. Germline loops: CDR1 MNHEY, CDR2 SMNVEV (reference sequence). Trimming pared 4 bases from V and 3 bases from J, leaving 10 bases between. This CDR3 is CASSSAGLYEQYF. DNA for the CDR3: TGTGCCAGCAGTTCGGCCGGACTCTACGAGCAGTACTTC.

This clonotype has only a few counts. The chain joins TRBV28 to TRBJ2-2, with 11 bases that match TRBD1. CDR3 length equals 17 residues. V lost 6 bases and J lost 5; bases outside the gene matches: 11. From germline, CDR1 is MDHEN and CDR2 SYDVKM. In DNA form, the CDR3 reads TGTGCCAGCAGGCCAACTCAGGGGACAGGGGGAACCGGGGAGCTGTTTTTT. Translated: CASRPTQGTGGTGELFF.

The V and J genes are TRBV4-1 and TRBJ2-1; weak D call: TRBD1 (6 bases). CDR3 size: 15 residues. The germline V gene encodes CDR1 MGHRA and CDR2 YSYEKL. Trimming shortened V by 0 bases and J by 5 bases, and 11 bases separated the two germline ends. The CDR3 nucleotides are TGCGCCAGCAGCCAAGATTTAGGGGGACACAATGAGCAGTTCTTC. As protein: CASSQDLGGHNEQFF.

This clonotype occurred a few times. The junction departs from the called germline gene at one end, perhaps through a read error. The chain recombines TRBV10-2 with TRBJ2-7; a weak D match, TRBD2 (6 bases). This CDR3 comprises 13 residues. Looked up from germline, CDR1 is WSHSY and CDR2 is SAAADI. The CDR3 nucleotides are TGCGCCAGCAGCGAGTCACTAGCAAACGAGCAGTACTTC. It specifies CASSESLANEQYF.

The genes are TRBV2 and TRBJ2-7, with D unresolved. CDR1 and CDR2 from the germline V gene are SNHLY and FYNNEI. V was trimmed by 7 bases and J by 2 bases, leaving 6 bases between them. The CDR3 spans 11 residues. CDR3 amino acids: CASTLTYEQYF. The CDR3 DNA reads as TGTGCCAGCACCTTGACCTACGAGCAGTACTTC. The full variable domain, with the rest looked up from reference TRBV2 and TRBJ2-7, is EPEVTQTPSHQVTQMGQEVILRCVPISNHLYFYWYRQILGQKVEFLVSFYNNEISEKSEIFDDQFSVERPDGSNFTLKIRSTKLEDSAMYFCASTLTYEQYFGPGTRLTVT.